This TCR beta chain came from a study of graft-versus-host responses after intestinal transplantation. Study-wide context: Grafts were multivisceral, liver-intestinal, or isolated intestinal.

The method was immunoSEQ multiplex PCR; TCRdb's version includes in-frame clones alone and lacks a portion of them. The sample consists of roughly 80,000 clones, roughly 91% of them appearing once. Remarks on this clone: The antigen is unknown.

This TCR came from a human donor who was the organ donor for an intestinal transplant. Source: unstimulated CD8+ T cells sorted from spleen or lymph node cells, taken before transplant.

The DNA of the CDR3 is TGTGCCAGCAGCTTAGCGGCCCAAGAGACCCAGTACTTC. Translated, it gives CASSLAAQETQYF. The gene calls are TRBV7-9 and TRBJ2-5; no firm D call. This CDR3 is built from 13 residues. CDR1 is SEHNR, CDR2 FQNEAQ, per germline (reference sequence). V lost 0 bases, J lost 1 base, and 3 bases lay in between. The full variable domain, its missing parts supplied by reference TRBV7-9 and TRBJ2-5, is DTGVSQNPRHKITKRGQNVTFRCDPISEHNRLYWYRQTLGQGPEFLTYFQNEAQLEKSRLLSDRFSAERPKGSFSTLEIQRTEQGDSAMYLCASSLAAQETQYFGPGTRLLVL.